The entry below describes one TCR beta chain. Its antigen is undetermined. The V and J ends lost 10 bases and 3 bases, in that order; junction bases with no gene match: 11. The CDR3 extends over 15 amino acids. This sample was taken from a study of OX40 agonist ivuxolimab in advanced cancers. Across the study: Patients were dosed with the agonistic anti-OX40 (CD134) antibody ivuxolimab. Broader study findings: Among the lowest peripheral clonal expansion occurred in 0.1-3.0 mg/kg partial responders.

Here immunoSEQ multiplex PCR was the method, and the copy in TCRdb shows in-frame clones only, minus some. The repertoire consists of about 12,000 clones, with roughly 89% occurring once and the leading ten covering more than 40%. The receptor's source is an adult with an advanced solid tumor such as melanoma, head and neck, liver or kidney cancer. This sample comprised CD4+ or CD8+ T cells sorted from blood, obtained in a trial of the OX40 agonist ivuxolimab. The chain uses TRBV5-3 and TRBJ2-2; TRBD2 agrees at 8 bases. TRBV5-3 is recorded as an ORF, its role being uncertain. The CDR3 reads CASEREISDTGELFF. The CDR3 DNA reads as TGTGCCTCGGAGCGGGAGATTTCGGACACCGGGGAGCTGTTTTTT.